This paragraph covers one TCR beta chain sequence. This sample stems from a study of blood T cell repertoires in COVID-19. In the study overall: PBMCs, B-cell-depleted T cells, or T cells were the source of the cDNA or gDNA that made up the material.

Germline CDR1 is ENHRY and CDR2 is SYGVKD. The CDR3 has 15 amino acids. V was pared by 0 bases and J by 1 base, with 9 bases between. Here immunoSEQ multiplex PCR was the method, and the copy in TCRdb shows in-frame clones only, minus some. The data contain about 280,000 clones, 85% of them singletons. This rearrangement joins TRBV10-3 to TRBJ2-5, with D possibly being TRBD2 (5 bases). This sequence was found in a woman in her forties or fifties who had recovered from COVID-19. Sample: PBMCs or T cells enriched from blood (not recorded which). This CDR3 reads CAISESSGRQETQYF. The CDR3 nucleotides read TGTGCCATCAGTGAGTCGAGCGGACGCCAAGAGACCCAGTACTTC.